This TCR beta chain derives from a study of control samples from healthy donors and cancer patients. Produced via immunoSEQ multiplex PCR; TCRdb's table is partial and in-frame only. This sample has roughly 30,000 clones; approximately 79% occur once, and the top ten carry under 25%. Trimming left V 3 bases short and J 0 bases short, with 14 bases between. CDR1 and CDR2 from the germline V gene are DFQATT and SNEGSKA (reference sequence). The CDR3 has 15 residues. Sequencing used PBMCs. The V and J genes are TRBV20-1 and TRBJ1-2; D is perhaps TRBD1 (6 bases). The sequence derives from a man between 60 and 70 years old with head and neck cancer. The CDR3 here is CSASLQGVSNYGYTF. For the CDR3, the DNA is TGCAGTGCTAGTTTACAGGGTGTCTCTAACTATGGCTACACCTTC.